This T cell receptor beta chain came from a study of blood T cell repertoires in COVID-19. The overall study: Material from acute and convalescent COVID-19 was sourced from the United States, Italy and Spain. Nucleic acid was either cDNA or gDNA, and it came from T cells, B-cell-depleted T cells, or PBMCs.

The repertoire was sequenced with immunoSEQ multiplex PCR; TCRdb's copy has only in-frame clones and lacks some. The sample yields under 250,000 clones, more than 85% seen once. Germline-derived CDR1 and CDR2 are MGHRA and YSYEKL. V shed 6 bases and J shed 1 base, with 19 bases lying between them. The CDR3 spans 17 residues. The origin of this receptor is a man aged 35-49 years with acute or convalescent COVID-19. J is TRBJ2-1 and V is TRBV4-1; a weak D match, TRBD1 (6 bases). The material sequenced was peripheral blood. The CDR3 loop reads CASSQTPGHRSYNEQFF. The DNA for the CDR3 is TGCGCCAGCAGTCAAACACCGGGACATAGATCCTACAATGAGCAGTTCTTC.